Each of the 9 T cell receptor beta chains below was sequenced from the same sample in a study of T cells in Graves' hyperthyroidism and ophthalmopathy. Amplification of TCR beta CDR3 regions was performed using RNA transcripts as template. In the first-round RT-PCR of the TCR CDR3, the HTBI primer set was used. TCRdb itself ran the multiplex PCR reads through MiXCR, one entry per CDR3 protein. The table has 300,000 to 450,000 distinct CDR3 sequences, 13% seen once. The sample taken for sequencing was blood. The receptors were gathered from a man aged 25-45 years with Graves' hyperthyroidism that later progressed to Graves' ophthalmopathy.

This clonotype was detected many times. The chain links TRBV12-3 or TRBV12-4 to TRBJ2-4; D may correspond to TRBD1 or TRBD2 (6 bases each). The CDR3 contains 14 residues. Trimming shortened V by 1 base and J by 8 bases, and 12 bases separated the two germline ends. CDR3: CASSLGGGQDIQYF. CDR3 sequence (DNA): TGTGCCAGCAGTTTAGGAGGGGGGCAGGACATTCAGTACTTC.

The rearrangement uses TRBV12-3 or TRBV12-4 and TRBJ2-2; 8 nucleotides line up with TRBD2. CDR3 size: 15 residues. The ends lost 6 bases at V and 3 bases at J; junction bases unmatched: 6. The chain's CDR3 is CASSLGGGYTGELFF. The CDR3 nucleotides are TGTGCCAGCAGCCTCGGGGGGGGGTACACCGGGGAGCTGTTTTTT.

CDR3 nucleotide sequence: TGTGCCAGCAGCTTAAGGGCGGGCGAGCAGTACTTC. The encoded protein is CASSLRAGEQYF. The V gene is TRBV7-2, the J gene TRBJ2-7; D may be TRBD2 (5 bases). Germline V gene sequence: CDR1 SGHTA, CDR2 FQGNSA. V was cut by 2 bases and J by 6 bases, with 8 bases left in between. The CDR3 covers 12 residues.

The gene calls are TRBV20-1 and TRBJ1-4, with D possibly being TRBD1 (5 bases). Germline V CDR1 and CDR2: DFQATT, SNEGSKA (reference sequence). This CDR3 is 16 amino acids long. V was clipped by 1 base and J by 5 bases, with 17 bases between them. Here the CDR3 reads CSARVIGGPENEKLFF. DNA of the CDR3: TGCAGTGCTAGAGTCATCGGGGGACCCGAGAATGAAAAACTGTTTTTT.

V usage is TRBV12-3 or TRBV12-4 and J usage is TRBJ1-5; D not resolved. V dropped 2 bases and J dropped 5 bases, with 13 bases sitting between them. This CDR3 has 15 residues. CDR3 bases: TGTGCCAGCAGTTTACTGTCGGGTCCCGATCAGCCCCAGCATTTT. It encodes CASSLLSGPDQPQHF.

This clonotype was detected only a few times. CDR3 DNA sequence: TGTGCCAGCAAGGTGAGGACGTATAACAATGAGCAGTTCTTC. It translates to CASKVRTYNNEQFF. The chain combines TRBV28 with TRBJ2-1; D unresolved. The CDR3 has 14 amino acids. In germline, CDR1 is MDHEN, CDR2 SYDVKM. Trimming took off 7 bases at V and 5 bases at J, with 15 bases between the two ends. The full variable domain, in which reference TRBV28 and TRBJ2-1 provide the parts outside the CDR3, is DVKVTQSSRYLVKRTGEKVFLECVQDMDHENMFWYRQDPGLGLRLIYFSYDVKMKEKGDIPEGYSVSREKKERFSLILESASTNQTSMYLCASKVRTYNNEQFFGPGTRLTVL.

This clonotype was counted once. This may be a read error, as it is one base from a much larger clone. The chain recombines TRBV7-9 with TRBJ2-7; D unresolved. CDR1 is SEHNR and CDR2 is FQNEAQ in the germline V gene (reference sequence). CDR3 length: 14 amino acids. V lost 5 bases to trimming and J lost 2 bases, with 13 bases between them. CDR3 region: CASSAPMNPYEQYF. The CDR3 region has the DNA TGTGCCAGCAGCGCCCCTATGAACCCCTACGAGCAGTACTTC.

Many counts were recorded for this clonotype. The gene calls are TRBV2 and TRBJ2-5, with TRBD1 matching over 8 bases. From germline, CDR1 is SNHLY and CDR2 FYNNEI. CDR3 length equals 14 residues. The V gene end was trimmed by 7 bases and the J gene end by 5 bases; junction bases not matched to a gene: 9. In DNA form, the CDR3 reads TGTGCCAGCAATAACAGGGGGTTTGGGGAGACCCAGTACTTC. Amino acid sequence: CASNNRGFGETQYF.

This clonotype was seen a handful of times. The chain couples TRBV12-3 or TRBV12-4 to TRBJ2-2; TRBD1 might be the D (6 bases). The ends were cut back, 3 bases at V and 5 bases at J, with 13 bases in the middle. The CDR3 spans 15 residues. CDR3 DNA: TGTGCCAGCAGTTTGAGCAGGGGATGGACCGGGGAGCTGTTTTTT. This codes for CASSLSRGWTGELFF.